The 10 T cell receptor beta chains presented below share a single source sample, sequenced in a study of shared T cell receptors in the human thymus. Libraries were prepared by immunoSEQ multiplex PCR; TCRdb keeps only in-frame clonotypes and omits some of them. Of about 730,000 clones listed, approximately 83% are singletons. These data were likewise used in another study, on human thymus T cells.

Sequencing was done on a sample of thymocytes. Receptor source: a girl in the first two years of life with a congenital heart defect.

V gene TRBV5-6 combines with J gene TRBJ1-3; 8 bases are shared with TRBD1. The CDR3 loop spans 18 amino acids. Looked up from germline, CDR1 is SGHDT and CDR2 is YYEEEE. Trimming took 1 base from V and 3 from J; bases not matched to a gene: 12. Here the CDR3 reads CASSLRGTGGSHGNTIYF. DNA for the CDR3: TGTGCCAGCAGCTTGAGGGGGACAGGAGGTTCTCATGGAAACACCATATATTTT. Full variable domain (remainder filled in from reference TRBV5-6 and TRBJ1-3): DAGVTQSPTHLIKTRGQQVTLRCSPKSGHDTVSWYQQALGQGPQFIFQYYEEEERQRGNFPDRFSGHQFPNYSSELNVNALLLGDSALYLCASSLRGTGGSHGNTIYFGEGSWLTVV.

The gene calls are TRBV27 and TRBJ2-1; tentative D call: TRBD1 (5 bases). The CDR3 sequence is 13 residues long. Trimming stripped 6 bases from V and 8 bases from J, with 14 bases between. The germline gives CDR1 MNHEY, CDR2 SMNVEV (reference sequence). The CDR3 sequence is CASRGREGDEQFF. CDR3 nucleotides: TGTGCCAGCAGGGGCAGGGAAGGCGATGAGCAGTTCTTC.

This clone came up once. V and J are TRBV5-1 and TRBJ1-1; 7 nucleotides align to TRBD1. Germline trimming cut 3 bases from V and 4 bases from J; bases unmatched to any gene: 6. This CDR3 is 14 amino acids long. Germline V gene lookup returns CDR1 SGHRS and CDR2 YFSETQ. The CDR3 DNA is TGCGCCAGCAGCTACAGGGGCGTAGCCACTGAAGCTTTCTTT. Amino acid sequence: CASSYRGVATEAFF.

The V gene is TRBV15, the J gene TRBJ1-5, with D possibly TRBD1 on 5 matching bases. Trimming pared 2 bases from V and 0 bases from J, leaving 17 bases between. Germline V gene sequence: CDR1 LNHNV, CDR2 YYDKDF (reference sequence). CDR3 length equals 18 residues. In DNA, the CDR3 is TGTGCCACCAGCAGAAGATCAATGCAGGGTTATAGCAATCAGCCCCAGCATTTT. Translated, it gives CATSRRSMQGYSNQPQHF.

The chain is built from TRBV28 and TRBJ2-1; 10 nucleotides line up with TRBD1. J was trimmed by 5 bases and V by 1 base; bases with no gene match: 8. Germline CDR1 reads MDHEN; CDR2 reads SYDVKM. This CDR3 contains 17 residues. The chain's CDR3 is CASSLSAGDRGNNEQFF. The CDR3 DNA is TGTGCCAGCAGTTTATCGGCCGGGGACAGGGGAAACAATGAGCAGTTCTTC.

V gene TRBV7-2 combines with J gene TRBJ1-1; D not certain. V was cut by 1 base and J by 0 bases, with 12 bases left in between. This CDR3 is 16 amino acids long. In germline, CDR1 is SGHTA, CDR2 FQGNSA. CDR3 sequence: CASSLVLEIMNTEAFF. In DNA form, the CDR3 reads TGTGCCAGCAGCTTAGTCCTGGAGATTATGAACACTGAAGCTTTCTTT.

The J gene is TRBJ1-2, the V gene TRBV7-9; D gene ambiguous. V shed 1 base and J shed 0 bases, with 12 bases lying between them. The CDR3 consists of 16 residues. Germline V gene sequence: CDR1 SEHNR, CDR2 FQNEAQ (reference sequence). CDR3 nucleotide sequence: TGTGCCAGCAGCTTAGTAACTACGGATACTAACTATGGCTACACCTTC. Its protein product is CASSLVTTDTNYGYTF. Full variable domain (missing parts from reference TRBV7-9 and TRBJ1-2): DTGVSQNPRHKITKRGQNVTFRCDPISEHNRLYWYRQTLGQGPEFLTYFQNEAQLEKSRLLSDRFSAERPKGSFSTLEIQRTEQGDSAMYLCASSLVTTDTNYGYTFGSGTRLTVV.

This clone appeared a few times. This sequence joins TRBV6-5 and TRBJ2-7; maybe TRBD2 (6 bases). V gave up 2 bases and J gave up 4 bases, with 15 bases separating them. The CDR3 loop spans 15 amino acids. The germline V gene has CDR1 MNHEY and CDR2 SVGAGI. The CDR3 DNA sequence: TGTGCCAGCAGTTACGCGGGACCTCCCATGTACGAGCAGTACTTC. Translating gives CASSYAGPPMYEQYF.

V and J are TRBV9 and TRBJ1-1; no definite D call. This CDR3 spans 13 amino acids. From germline, CDR1 is SGDLS and CDR2 YYNGEE. V was trimmed by 0 bases and J by 4 bases, leaving 7 bases between them. DNA for the CDR3: TGTGCCAGCAGCGTAGTCCGGAGCACTGAAGCTTTCTTT. Translating gives CASSVVRSTEAFF. The entire variable domain, with the rest obtained from reference TRBV9 and TRBJ1-1, is as follows: DSGVTQTPKHLITATGQRVTLRCSPRSGDLSVYWYQQSLDQGLQFLIQYYNGEERAKGNILERFSAQQFPDLHSELNLSSLELGDSALYFCASSVVRSTEAFFGQGTRLTVV.

This chain links TRBV4-3 with TRBJ1-1; TRBD1 agrees at 7 bases. This CDR3 contains 18 residues. Germline V gene data show CDR1 as LGHNA and CDR2 as YSLEER. With 0 bases clipped from V and 4 bases from J, the junction kept 14 bases outside the gene matches. This chain's CDR3 is CASSQDWVRTGWSTEAFF. CDR3 DNA: TGCGCCAGCAGCCAAGATTGGGTCCGGACAGGTTGGTCCACTGAAGCTTTCTTT.